This T cell receptor beta chain was retrieved from a study of OX40 agonist ivuxolimab in advanced cancers. Study overall: Partial responses were achieved by three patients, one with hepatocellular carcinoma and two with cutaneous melanoma. Study-wide findings and caveats: Relatively little clonal expansion, among the lowest observed, appeared in partial responders at 0.1-3.0 mg/kg. Dosing at 0.1 to 3.0 mg/kg was accompanied by clonal expansion of CD4+ and CD8+ blood T cells by week 6.

Profiled with immunoSEQ multiplex PCR; TCRdb holds only in-frame clones, not every one. This sample has 77,000 or so clones, with approximately 89% found just once. This clone was found once. Its cognate antigen is unknown. CDR3 size: 15 residues. Germline values: CDR1 LNHNV, CDR2 YYDKDF (reference sequence). The V and J ends lost 0 bases and 6 bases respectively, with 11 bases between them. The clonotype was recovered from an adult with an advanced solid tumor such as melanoma, head and neck, liver or kidney cancer. The V call is TRBV15, the J call TRBJ2-2; D might be TRBD1 (6 bases). This specimen consisted of CD4+ or CD8+ T cells sorted from blood, obtained in a trial of the OX40 agonist ivuxolimab. The CDR3 region is CATSREGAVAGELFF. In DNA form, the CDR3 reads TGTGCCACCAGCAGAGAGGGGGCCGTGGCCGGGGAGCTGTTTTTT.